Described below is a single T cell receptor (beta chain) sequence and its context. Its antigen is unknown. The beta constant-region primer was an equimolar mix of two oligonucleotides covering TRBC1 and TRBC2. Four rounds of PCR amplified the ligated cDNA using nested alpha and beta constant-region primers plus SP2. The cDNA 3' end received a ligated single-stranded oligonucleotide carrying the SP2 primer and a 12-nucleotide UMI. TCRdb re-derived calls from the UMI-ligation and nested PCR reads in MiXCR, one entry per CDR3 protein. The profile covers 98,000 or so distinct CDR3 sequences, with around 11% appearing a single time and more than 0.13% taken by the ten largest. These data belong to a study of naive and memory T cell subsets. CDR3 length: 12 residues. V was cut by 7 bases and J by 7 bases, with 10 bases left in between. Study results and caveats: Possibly reflecting memory cells re-expressing CD45RA, a few larger clonotypes occurred in naive repertoires, especially CD8.

Sequenced material: naive CD4+ T cells from blood. The clonotype was recovered from a human donor in good health. This chain uses TRBV23-1 with TRBJ2-2; no reliable D call. TRBV23-1 qualifies as an ORF whose function is uncertain. The CDR3 sequence: CASTSASGELFF. The CDR3 bases are TGCGCCAGCACATCCGCCAGCGGGGAGCTGTTTTTT.